This T cell receptor (beta chain) was profiled in a study of blood T cell repertoires in COVID-19. Clones were read by immunoSEQ multiplex PCR, and TCRdb kept only the in-frame ones, dropping some. There are roughly 140,000 clones in the sample; 60% to 85% occur only once, and 7% to 9% lies in the top ten. This TCR was sampled from a middle-aged man with active or convalescent COVID-19. The sequenced sample consisted of peripheral blood.

The CDR3 reads CASSRPDRGGETQYF. For the CDR3, the DNA is TGTGCCAGCAGTCGACCCGACAGGGGCGGGGAGACCCAGTACTTC. This sequence joins TRBV5-4 and TRBJ2-5; 8 bases align to TRBD1. The trim removed 5 bases at V and 5 bases at J, leaving 11 bases unmatched. The CDR3 is 15 residues long. Germline CDR1 is SGHNT and CDR2 is YYREEE (reference sequence).